Listed below are T cell receptor beta chains from one sample, sequenced in a study of cytomegalovirus exposure and HLA in healthy donors. Sequencing used immunoSEQ multiplex PCR; TCRdb keeps in-frame clones, though not all of them. The sample includes about 60,000 clones, roughly 95% seen only once; the top ten take roughly 1%. The material sequenced was PBMCs. All receptors derive from a woman aged 18-29 years in good health and CMV-seronegative. Each CDR3 is given with its conserved first and last residue. The order of the fields is V gene, clone size, J gene, D gene, CDR3 protein, CDR3 DNA. The D gene is left open where the match is weak. Size is stated for part of the rows, as once, few or many counts, or as a class when the clone is expanded.

>TRBV28|-|TRBJ1-2|-
CASSFLGAGAPGGYTF
TGTGCCAGCAGTTTTTTAGGTGCAGGCGCCCCCGGTGGCTACACCTTC
>TRBV11-2|-|TRBJ1-2|-
CASSTSTGTLYGYTF
TGTGCCAGCAGCACTTCCACCGGGACACTCTATGGCTACACCTTC
>TRBV10-3|once|TRBJ2-3|TRBD2
CAISPRTSGITDTQYF
TGTGCCATCAGTCCAAGGACTAGCGGAATCACAGATACGCAGTATTTT
>TRBV10-2|-|TRBJ2-7|-
CASKDWDYEQYF
TGCGCCAGCAAGGACTGGGACTACGAGCAGTACTTC
>TRBV6-1|-|TRBJ2-7|TRBD2
CASSGWTSGRAATYEQYF
TGTGCCAGCAGTGGCTGGACTAGCGGGAGGGCCGCGACCTACGAGCAGTACTTC
>TRBV11-2|-|TRBJ2-7|-
CASSLESGGYEQYF
TGTGCCAGCAGCTTAGAGAGCGGCGGCTACGAGCAGTACTTC
>TRBV28|-|TRBJ2-5|TRBD2
CASSFWLAGPTSGVSQETQYF
TGTGCCAGCAGTTTTTGGCTAGCGGGCCCGACTAGCGGGGTTTCCCAAGAGACCCAGTACTTC
>TRBV7-2|-|TRBJ2-2|-
CASSPSERRKLFF
TGTGCCAGCAGCCCCTCCGAGCGGAGGAAGCTGTTTTTT
>TRBV10-3|-|TRBJ1-1|TRBD1
CAIRPTGATMNTEAFF
TGTGCCATCAGACCGACAGGGGCGACCATGAACACTGAAGCTTTCTTT
>TRBV6-5|-|TRBJ1-1|-
CASSTPGMVDTEAFF
TGTGCCAGCAGTACTCCAGGGATGGTGGACACTGAAGCTTTCTTT
>TRBV18|-|TRBJ1-2|-
CASSPLPGIYGYTF
TGTGCCAGCTCACCTCTACCGGGAATCTATGGCTACACCTTC
>TRBV28|-|TRBJ1-2|TRBD1
CASSTPDRGSSGYTF
TGTGCCAGCAGTACCCCGGACAGGGGCTCCTCTGGCTACACCTTC
>TRBV5-1|-|TRBJ2-3|-
CASSLVGRTDTQYF
TGCGCCAGCAGCTTGGTGGGGCGAACAGATACGCAGTATTTT
>TRBV18|-|TRBJ2-5|-
CASSPMVGSQETQYF
TGTGCCAGCTCACCAATGGTGGGGAGCCAAGAGACCCAGTACTTC
>TRBV14|-|TRBJ1-5|-
CASSQAGPGGPQHF
TGTGCCAGCAGCCAAGCAGGGCCCGGGGGGCCCCAGCATTTT
>TRBV6-5|-|TRBJ1-4|-
CASSYSVNEKLFF
TGTGCCAGCAGTTACTCCGTAAATGAAAAACTGTTTTTT
>TRBV5-1|-|TRBJ1-1|-
CASSRDFQGGGTEAFF
TGCGCCAGCAGCCGGGACTTCCAGGGAGGGGGCACTGAAGCTTTCTTT
>TRBV5-1|-|TRBJ2-5|TRBD1
CASSLYRGQETQYF
TGCGCCAGCAGCTTGTACAGGGGGCAAGAGACCCAGTACTTC
>TRBV6-1|-|TRBJ1-3|-
CASSEAGWASGNTIYF
TGTGCCAGCAGTGAAGCTGGGTGGGCCTCTGGAAACACCATATATTTT
>TRBV5-6|-|TRBJ1-2|TRBD1
CASSSPPQGSYGYTF
TGTGCCAGCAGCTCCCCCCCACAGGGGTCCTATGGCTACACCTTC
>TRBV5-8|-|TRBJ2-4|-
CASRGRWGSKNIQYF
TGTGCCAGCAGAGGGAGGTGGGGGTCCAAAAACATTCAGTACTTC
>TRBV9|once|TRBJ1-2|TRBD1
CASSVGGTGGYGYTF
TGTGCCAGCAGCGTAGGGGGGACAGGGGGCTATGGCTACACCTTC
>TRBV4-3|-|TRBJ2-7|-
CASSQDGGLDGAGEQYF
TGCGCCAGCAGCCAAGATGGGGGCCTAGATGGGGCCGGCGAGCAGTACTTC
>TRBV2|-|TRBJ1-2|-
CASSDHRVDYGYTF
TGTGCCAGCAGCGACCACAGGGTAGACTATGGCTACACCTTC
>TRBV12-5|-|TRBJ2-3|-
CASGREHTDTQYF
TGTGCTAGTGGCCGGGAGCATACAGATACGCAGTATTTT
>TRBV2|-|TRBJ2-7|-
CASQLARGLYEQYF
TGTGCCAGCCAGCTGGCCAGGGGCCTCTACGAGCAGTACTTC
>TRBV7-3|-|TRBJ2-3|-
CASSLSSGTDTQYF
TGTGCCAGCAGCTTATCTAGTGGCACAGATACGCAGTATTTT
>TRBV2|-|TRBJ2-7|-
CASSDPQVTAGFNYEQYF
TGTGCCAGCAGTGACCCTCAAGTGACCGCAGGGTTCAACTACGAGCAGTACTTC
>TRBV11-2|-|TRBJ2-3|TRBD1
CASSWGQGEADTQYF
TGTGCCAGCAGCTGGGGACAGGGGGAAGCAGATACGCAGTATTTT
>TRBV7-9|-|TRBJ2-5|-
CASSRLGEGQETQYF
TGTGCCAGCAGCAGGCTAGGGGAAGGACAAGAGACCCAGTACTTC
>TRBV28|-|TRBJ1-1|TRBD1
CASSLPGTGPGTEAFF
TGTGCCAGCAGTTTGCCCGGGACAGGGCCGGGCACTGAAGCTTTCTTT
>TRBV7-6|-|TRBJ2-3|TRBD2
CASSLVPPGTSGGTTDTQYF
TGTGCCAGCAGCTTAGTCCCACCCGGGACTAGCGGGGGGACCACAGATACGCAGTATTTT
>TRBV11-2|-|TRBJ2-1|-
CASSLANRNEQFF
TGTGCCAGCAGCTTAGCCAACCGGAATGAGCAGTTCTTC
>TRBV4-3|few|TRBJ2-1|TRBD2
CASSQDAAGGYNEQFF
TGCGCCAGCAGCCAAGACGCGGCGGGGGGTTACAATGAGCAGTTCTTC
>TRBV6-1|-|TRBJ2-1|TRBD2
CASSEVPQLAGVQVEQFF
TGTGCCAGCAGTGAAGTCCCCCAGCTAGCGGGGGTTCAGGTTGAGCAGTTCTTC
>TRBV5-1|-|TRBJ2-5|TRBD2
CASSPVAGEETQYF
TGCGCCAGCAGCCCTGTAGCGGGGGAAGAGACCCAGTACTTC
>TRBV5-1|once|TRBJ2-2|TRBD1
CASSSPGGAITGELFF
TGCGCCAGCAGCTCCCCAGGGGGCGCGATCACCGGGGAGCTGTTTTTT
>TRBV7-3|once|TRBJ1-1|-
CASSRAGARTEAFF
TGTGCCAGCAGCCGGGCGGGGGCCAGAACTGAAGCTTTCTTT
>TRBV28|-|TRBJ2-7|TRBD1
CASSFPLTGGSYEQYF
TGTGCCAGCAGTTTCCCTCTGACAGGGGGCTCCTACGAGCAGTACTTC
>TRBV2|-|TRBJ2-1|TRBD2
CASSGRLGREGREAYNEQFF
TGTGCCAGCAGTGGAAGACTAGGGCGGGAGGGCCGGGAGGCCTACAATGAGCAGTTCTTC
>TRBV15|-|TRBJ1-1|-
CATSPKSGTEAFF
TGTGCCACCAGCCCCAAGTCGGGCACTGAAGCTTTCTTT
>TRBV30|-|TRBJ1-5|TRBD1
CAWSVRAGGRSNQPQHF
TGTGCCTGGAGTGTACGGGCAGGGGGCAGGAGCAATCAGCCCCAGCATTTT
>TRBV29-1|-|TRBJ2-1|-
CSVRQGLYNEQFF
TGCAGCGTTCGCCAGGGCCTATACAATGAGCAGTTCTTC
>TRBV27|-|TRBJ2-3|-
CASSPREDTDTQYF
TGTGCCAGCAGTCCCCGGGAAGACACAGATACGCAGTATTTT
>TRBV28|-|TRBJ2-7|-
CASTPRQNTYEQYF
TGTGCCAGCACCCCTAGGCAGAACACCTACGAGCAGTACTTC
>TRBV5-3|-|TRBJ1-1|-
CARSLGDTSGAEAFF
TGTGCCAGAAGCTTGGGCGACACAAGCGGGGCTGAAGCTTTCTTT
>TRBV6-5|-|TRBJ2-7|-
CASSYFLDAYEQYF
TGTGCCAGCAGTTATTTTCTAGACGCCTACGAGCAGTACTTC
>TRBV10-3|-|TRBJ2-5|-
CAISERDNQETQYF
TGTGCCATCAGCGAAAGGGACAACCAAGAGACCCAGTACTTC
>TRBV18|-|TRBJ1-2|-
CASSQDSPLSTF
TGTGCCAGCTCACAGGACAGCCCCCTCTCCACCTTC
>TRBV28|-|TRBJ1-2|-
CASIGDSYYGYTF
TGTGCCAGCATTGGAGACAGTTACTATGGCTACACCTTC
>TRBV5-4|-|TRBJ2-5|-
CASSPGGPQETQYF
TGTGCCAGCAGCCCGGGGGGCCCACAGGAGACCCAGTACTTC